One and the same sample provided the 10 T cell receptor beta chains below, sequenced in a study of blood T cell repertoires in COVID-19. Profiled with immunoSEQ multiplex PCR; TCRdb holds only in-frame clones, not every one. The sample lists fewer than 150,000 clones; about 80% were seen once. Sequenced: peripheral blood. The receptor source for this set is a human donor in a cohort sampled during active COVID-19.

V usage is TRBV27 and J usage is TRBJ2-3; 12 bases are a match to TRBD2. Germline lookup yields CDR1 MNHEY and CDR2 SMNVEV (reference sequence). The CDR3 extends over 17 amino acids. J lost 1 base, V lost 6 bases, and 8 bases had no gene match. For the CDR3, the DNA is TGTGCCAGCAGGAACAAGGGACTAGCGGGCGGCACAGATACGCAGTATTTT. It is translated as CASRNKGLAGGTDTQYF.

The chain has TRBV2 and TRBJ1-5, with 8 bases lining up with TRBD1. Per germline, CDR1 SNHLY and CDR2 FYNNEI. After removal of 6 bases from V and 7 bases from J, the junction contained 8 bases not matched to a gene. CDR3 length: 14 amino acids. Here the CDR3 reads CASSPDRAGQPQHF. The CDR3, as DNA: TGTGCCAGCAGCCCGGACAGGGCGGGGCAGCCCCAGCATTTT.

The rearrangement links TRBV5-6 to TRBJ2-5; 8 positions match TRBD2. The germline CDR1 and CDR2 sequences are SGHDT and YYEEEE. With 2 bases clipped from V and 9 bases from J, the junction kept 9 bases outside the gene matches. CDR3 length: 14 residues. The chain's CDR3 is CASSLAGAKEAQYF. The CDR3 DNA reads TGTGCCAGCAGCTTAGCGGGGGCCAAGGAGGCCCAGTACTTC.

This chain links TRBV7-2 with TRBJ2-3, with 10 positions matching TRBD2. The CDR3 totals 13 residues. Germline V gives CDR1 SGHTA, CDR2 FQGNSA. The V segment lost 7 bases and the J segment 6 bases; nucleotides outside the gene matches: 4. CDR3 DNA: TGTGCCAGCAAAGCGGGGGGGTGGGATACGCAGTATTTT. Residues: CASKAGGWDTQYF.

This clone was counted once. The chain has TRBV6-1 and TRBJ2-3; perhaps TRBD1 as D (5 bases). Trimming stripped 3 bases from V and 4 bases from J, with 14 bases between. The CDR3 consists of 15 residues. Germline lookup yields CDR1 MNHNS and CDR2 SASEGT. This chain's CDR3 is CASSEGPRMADTQYF. In nucleotides, the CDR3 is TGTGCCAGCAGTGAGGGGCCGCGTATGGCAGATACGCAGTATTTT.

This chain joins TRBV6-5 and TRBJ2-2; TRBD2 matches 10 bases. The CDR3 covers 15 residues. The junction had 6 bases not matched to a gene; V was cut back by 6 bases and J by 5 bases. CDR1 and CDR2 from the germline V gene are MNHEY and SVGAGI. The CDR3 nucleotides are TGTGCCAGCAGGATAGCGGGGGGTCGGACCGGGGAGCTGTTTTTT. Amino acid sequence: CASRIAGGRTGELFF.

The chain has TRBV19 and TRBJ1-5, with 8 bases aligning to TRBD1. The V segment lost 4 bases and the J segment 4 bases; nucleotides outside the gene matches: 15. Germline V gene data show CDR1 as LNHDA and CDR2 as SQIVND (reference sequence). The length of the CDR3 is 18 residues. In DNA form, the CDR3 reads TGTGCCAGTAGTAGTCCGACAGGGGCCATACCCCGAAATCAGCCCCAGCATTTT. Its protein product is CASSSPTGAIPRNQPQHF.

The V and J genes are TRBV7-9 and TRBJ2-7, with D perhaps TRBD1 (5 bases). V was trimmed by 5 bases and J by 1 base, leaving 15 bases between them. This CDR3 region has 15 residues. In germline, CDR1 is SEHNR, CDR2 FQNEAQ (reference sequence). The CDR3 region is CASSPPQDKSYEQYF. Here the CDR3 DNA reads TGTGCCAGCAGCCCACCTCAGGACAAATCCTACGAGCAGTACTTC.

This clone came up once. The chain links TRBV6-1 to TRBJ1-5; unclear D gene. Germline CDR1 reads MNHNS; CDR2 reads SASEGT. Trimming shortened V by 2 bases and J by 2 bases, and 10 bases separated the two germline ends. The CDR3 runs to 15 residues. The CDR3 DNA sequence: TGTGCCAGCAGTGAAAGTATCGGGGGCAATCAGCCCCAGCATTTT. It translates to CASSESIGGNQPQHF.

The chain employs TRBV18 and TRBJ1-2, with 8 nucleotides matching TRBD1. Germline trimming cut 9 bases from V and 2 bases from J; bases unmatched to any gene: 5. The CDR3 length is 13 residues. CDR1 KGHSH and CDR2 LQKENI come from the germline V gene. This CDR3 is CASGQGENYGYTF. Written as DNA, the CDR3 is TGTGCCAGTGGACAGGGCGAGAACTATGGCTACACCTTC.